This is a list of T cell receptor beta chains from one sample in a study of metastatic and nonmetastatic thyroid tumors. With MiXCR, TCRdb reprocessed the PCR reads. The sample holds around 20,000 clones, around 9.9% seen once. The sequenced sample was blood. These receptors were collected from a female donor with papillary thyroid cancer or a benign thyroid nodule (not recorded which). Some clones in this sample may be carry-over from other donors' samples. Each CDR3 is given with its conserved first and last residue. A D gene is named only where the DNA matches it firmly. The listing skips clone size in some rows; elsewhere it reads once, few, many or a size class.

V gene	clone size	D gene	CDR3 length	J gene	CDR3 protein	CDR3 DNA
TRBV2	many	TRBD2	14	TRBJ2-1	CASKAGGSYNEQFF	TGTGCCAGCAAAGCGGGAGGGTCCTACAATGAGCAGTTCTTC
TRBV12-3/TRBV12-4	medium-sized	TRBD1	13	TRBJ1-2	CASRPGTGYGYTF	TGTGCCAGCAGACCCGGGACAGGGTATGGCTACACCTTC
TRBV24-1	many	-	15	TRBJ2-1	CATSDSLVVIGEQFF	TGTGCCACCAGTGACTCCCTAGTAGTTATCGGTGAGCAGTTCTTC
TRBV20-1	-	-	15	TRBJ2-7	CSAYGQPTPQDEQYF	TGCAGTGCTTATGGACAGCCCACACCCCAGGACGAGCAGTACTTC
TRBV20-1	many	-	14	TRBJ1-2	CSAREAGKIDGYTF	TGCAGTGCTAGAGAGGCAGGGAAGATTGATGGCTACACCTTC
TRBV7-8	many	-	15	TRBJ1-5	CASSLDQGLRQPQHF	TGTGCCAGCAGCTTAGACCAGGGCCTCCGTCAGCCCCAGCATTTT
TRBV27	few	-	16	TRBJ2-7	CASGKARLDGSYEQYF	TGTGCCAGCGGTAAAGCCCGACTAGACGGCTCCTACGAGCAGTACTTC
TRBV7-9	many	TRBD1	13	TRBJ2-7	CASSTTPGTGGEF	TGTGCCAGCAGCACGACCCCCGGGACAGGGGGAGAGTTC
TRBV9	many	TRBD2	16	TRBJ2-3	CASSVSGGEGSDTQYF	TGTGCCAGCAGCGTAAGTGGAGGGGAGGGGTCAGATACGCAGTATTTT
TRBV6-1	-	-	16	TRBJ2-1	CASRIPSALPSYEQFF	TGTGCCAGCAGAATCCCTAGCGCCCTACCGAGTTATGAGCAGTTCTTC
TRBV28	few	TRBD1	16	TRBJ1-2	CASSLDRDVFLYGYTF	TGTGCCAGCAGTTTAGACAGGGATGTTTTTCTTTATGGCTACACCTTC
TRBV7-3	many	-	13	TRBJ2-7	CASSSQGGYEQYF	TGTGCCAGCAGCTCGCAGGGGGGTTACGAGCAGTACTTC
TRBV6-5	many	-	18	TRBJ2-1	CASIKAEAVTSSYNEQFF	TGTGCCAGCATTAAGGCAGAGGCTGTGACGAGCTCCTACAATGAGCAGTTCTTC
TRBV20-1	many	TRBD2	18	TRBJ2-2	CSASRTSGSGRNTGELFF	TGCAGTGCTAGTCGGACTAGCGGGAGTGGTCGGAACACCGGGGAGCTGTTTTTT
TRBV28	medium-sized	TRBD2	13	TRBJ2-7	CASSPLSGIEQYF	TGTGCCAGCAGTCCGCTGAGCGGGATCGAGCAGTACTTC
TRBV6-1	many	TRBD1	17	TRBJ2-4	CASSEALQGASKNIQYF	TGTGCCAGCAGTGAAGCGCTTCAGGGGGCCTCCAAAAACATTCAGTACTTC
TRBV10-3	many	-	12	TRBJ1-3	CAISGNGNTIYF	TGTGCCATCAGTGGAAACGGAAACACCATATATTTT
TRBV7-6	many	TRBD2	15	TRBJ2-1	CATTLAGGEGNEQFF	TGTGCCACTACCTTAGCGGGAGGAGAGGGAAATGAGCAGTTCTTC
TRBV28	few	TRBD1	15	TRBJ1-1	CASSRDDRVDTEAFF	TGTGCCAGCAGTAGAGATGACAGGGTTGACACTGAAGCTTTCTTT
TRBV5-1	many	-	12	TRBJ2-1	CASSRDYNEQFF	TGCGCCAGCAGCCGGGACTACAATGAGCAGTTCTTC
TRBV6-9	few	TRBD2	15	TRBJ2-7	CASSRTSGSSYEQYF	TGCGCCAGCAGTCGGACTAGCGGGAGCTCCTACGAGCAGTACTTC
TRBV5-6	many	-	12	TRBJ1-5	CASSFSGQPQHF	TGTGCCAGCAGCTTTTCAGGTCAGCCCCAGCATTTT
TRBV25-1	many	-	16	TRBJ1-2	CASSETRDAANYGYTF	TGTGCCAGCAGTGAGACAAGGGACGCAGCTAACTATGGCTACACCTTC
TRBV3-1	many	-	12	TRBJ1-1	CASSQSGTRAFF	TGTGCCAGCAGCCAATCCGGGACTCGTGCTTTCTTT
TRBV2	many	-	13	TRBJ2-7	CATTDGSLDEQYF	TGTGCCACTACGGACGGGTCATTAGACGAGCAGTACTTC
TRBV20-1	many	-	13	TRBJ2-7	CSARAGGSYEQYF	TGCAGTGCTAGAGCTGGGGGCTCCTACGAGCAGTACTTC
TRBV15	many	-	13	TRBJ1-4	CATSRGAGEKLFF	TGTGCCACCAGCAGGGGCGCGGGTGAAAAACTGTTTTTT
TRBV7-3	many	TRBD1	14	TRBJ1-2	CASSPDRGGYGYTF	TGTGCCAGCAGCCCCGACAGGGGGGGGTATGGCTACACCTTC
TRBV16	-	-	13	TRBJ2-1	CASSQWASDEQFF	TGTGCCAGCAGCCAATGGGCCAGCGATGAGCAGTTCTTC
TRBV7-2	once	TRBD2	18	TRBJ2-3	CASSLALVSTSGSDTQYF	TGTGCCAGCAGCTTAGCCTTGGTTTCGACTAGCGGGTCAGATACGCAGTATTTT
TRBV19	many	-	16	TRBJ2-1	CASSMGGRRSYNEQFF	TGTGCCAGTAGTATGGGTGGGAGACGGTCGTACAATGAGCAGTTCTTC
TRBV20-1	many	-	14	TRBJ1-1	CSANGPTMNTEAFF	TGCAGTGCTAATGGCCCGACCATGAACACTGAAGCTTTCTTT
TRBV3-1	many	-	14	TRBJ2-2	CASSQDGGTGELFF	TGTGCCAGCAGCCAAGATGGCGGGACCGGGGAGCTGTTTTTT
TRBV11-1	many	TRBD2	17	TRBJ2-7	CASSLPIEGLDFYEQYF	TGTGCCAGCAGCTTACCGATCGAGGGACTAGATTTTTACGAGCAGTACTTC
TRBV27	many	-	13	TRBJ1-1	CASSSGSYTEAFF	TGTGCCAGCAGTAGCGGGTCTTACACTGAAGCTTTCTTT
TRBV6-5	few	TRBD2	17	TRBJ2-1	CASSYSGLAGVYNEQFF	TGTGCCAGCAGTTACTCCGGACTAGCGGGGGTTTACAATGAGCAGTTCTTC
TRBV12-3/TRBV12-4	many	-	15	TRBJ2-3	CASSLVGLFTDTQYF	TGTGCCAGCAGTTTAGTTGGGCTTTTCACAGATACGCAGTATTTT
TRBV4-1	many	-	15	TRBJ2-1	CASSQAASVYNEQFF	TGCGCCAGCAGCCAAGCGGCCTCGGTTTACAATGAGCAGTTCTTC
TRBV24-1	many	-	11	TRBJ1-1	CATSEGLEAFF	TGTGCCACCAGTGAAGGGCTTGAAGCTTTCTTT
TRBV5-1	-	TRBD1	15	TRBJ1-3	CASSLQGDSGNTIDF	TGCGCCAGCAGCTTACAGGGGGATAGTGGAAACACCATAGATTTT
TRBV19	few	-	14	TRBJ1-3	CASSAGQRGNTIYF	TGTGCCAGTAGTGCCGGGCAACGGGGAAACACCATATATTTT
TRBV15	many	TRBD2	13	TRBJ2-4	CASLLAGEAVQYF	TGTGCCTCGCTACTAGCGGGAGAGGCGGTTCAGTACTTC